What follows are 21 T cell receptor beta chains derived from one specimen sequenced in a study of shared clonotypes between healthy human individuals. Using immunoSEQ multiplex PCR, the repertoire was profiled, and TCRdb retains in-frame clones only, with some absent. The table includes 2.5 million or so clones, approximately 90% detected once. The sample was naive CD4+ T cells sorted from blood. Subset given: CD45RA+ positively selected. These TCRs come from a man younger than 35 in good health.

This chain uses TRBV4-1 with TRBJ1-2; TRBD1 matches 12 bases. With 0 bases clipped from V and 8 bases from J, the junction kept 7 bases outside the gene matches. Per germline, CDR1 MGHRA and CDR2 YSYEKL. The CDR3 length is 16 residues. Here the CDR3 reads CASSQEGGQGAEGYTF. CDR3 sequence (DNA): TGCGCCAGCAGCCAAGAGGGGGGACAGGGGGCAGAGGGCTACACCTTC.

The CDR3 region is CASSQESGETQYF. As DNA, the CDR3 is TGTGCCAGCAGCCAAGAATCTGGAGAGACCCAGTACTTC. The V call is TRBV4-2, the J call TRBJ2-5; D is unresolved. CDR1 and CDR2 (germline): LGHNA, YNFKEQ. V lost 0 bases and J lost 4, with 6 bases in between. The CDR3 totals 13 residues.

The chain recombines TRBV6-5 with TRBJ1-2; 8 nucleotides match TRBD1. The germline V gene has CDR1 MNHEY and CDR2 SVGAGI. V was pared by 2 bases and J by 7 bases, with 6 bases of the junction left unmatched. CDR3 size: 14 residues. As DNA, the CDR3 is TGTGCCAGCAGTTACCAGGGGGCGCGGGCTGGCTACACCTTC. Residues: CASSYQGARAGYTF.

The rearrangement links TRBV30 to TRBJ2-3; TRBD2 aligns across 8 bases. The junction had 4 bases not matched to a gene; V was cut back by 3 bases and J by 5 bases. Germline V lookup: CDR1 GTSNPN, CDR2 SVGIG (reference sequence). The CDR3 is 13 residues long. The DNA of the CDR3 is TGTGCCTGGAGAGGGCTAGCGGGAGATACGCAGTATTTT. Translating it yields CAWRGLAGDTQYF.

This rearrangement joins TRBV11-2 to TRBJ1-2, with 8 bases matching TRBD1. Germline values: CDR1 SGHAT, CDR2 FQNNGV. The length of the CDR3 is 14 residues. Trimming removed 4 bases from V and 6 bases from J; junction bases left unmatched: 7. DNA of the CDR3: TGTGCCAGCAGCTATGGACAGGGTGGAGATGGCTACACCTTC. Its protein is CASSYGQGGDGYTF.

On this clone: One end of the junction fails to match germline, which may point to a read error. The CDR3 here is CVSSEGLTTWNSPLHF. DNA of the CDR3: TGTGTCAGCAGTGAAGGGCTCACTACGTGGAATTCACCCCTCCACTTT. The chain employs TRBV6-1 and TRBJ1-6; D unclear. The CDR3 length is 16 residues. Germline CDR1 is MNHNS and CDR2 is SASEGT.

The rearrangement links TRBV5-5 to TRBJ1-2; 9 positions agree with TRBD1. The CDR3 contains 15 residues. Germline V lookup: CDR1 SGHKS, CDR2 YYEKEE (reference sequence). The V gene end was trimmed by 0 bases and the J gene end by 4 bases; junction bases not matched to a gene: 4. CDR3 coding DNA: TGTGCCAGCAGCTTGGCGACAGGGGGAGGCTATGGCTACACCTTC. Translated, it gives CASSLATGGGYGYTF.

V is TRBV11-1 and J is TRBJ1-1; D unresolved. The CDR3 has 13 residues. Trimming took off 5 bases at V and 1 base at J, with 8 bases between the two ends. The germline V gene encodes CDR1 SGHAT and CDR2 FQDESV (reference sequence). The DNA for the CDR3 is TGTGCCAGCAGCCGAAGAAGGAACACTGAAGCTTTCTTT. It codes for CASSRRRNTEAFF.

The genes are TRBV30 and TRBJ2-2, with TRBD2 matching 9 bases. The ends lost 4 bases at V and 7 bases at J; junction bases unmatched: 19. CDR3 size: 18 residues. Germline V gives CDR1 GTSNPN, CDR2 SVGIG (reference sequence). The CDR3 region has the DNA TGTGCCTGGAAGAAGGGCCGGCGACTAGCGGCAGAGGGCGGGGAGCTGTTTTTT. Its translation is CAWKKGRRLAAEGGELFF.

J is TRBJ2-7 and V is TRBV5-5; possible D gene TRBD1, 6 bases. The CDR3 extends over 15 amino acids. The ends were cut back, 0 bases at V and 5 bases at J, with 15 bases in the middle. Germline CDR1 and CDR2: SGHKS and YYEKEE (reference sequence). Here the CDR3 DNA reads TGTGCCAGCAGCTTGGTGTTAGCAGGGGTCAACGAGCAGTACTTC. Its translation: CASSLVLAGVNEQYF. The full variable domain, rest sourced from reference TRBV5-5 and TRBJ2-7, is DAGVTQSPTHLIKTRGQQVTLRCSPISGHKSVSWYQQVLGQGPQFIFQYYEKEERGRGNFPDRFSARQFPNYSSELNVNALLLGDSALYLCASSLVLAGVNEQYFGPGTRLTVT.

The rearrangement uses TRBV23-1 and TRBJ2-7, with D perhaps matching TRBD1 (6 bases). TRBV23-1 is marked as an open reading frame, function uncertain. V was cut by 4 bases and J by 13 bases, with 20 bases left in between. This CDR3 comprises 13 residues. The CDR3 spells CASSPLRDTSFYF. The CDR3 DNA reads TGCGCCAGCAGTCCCCTCCGGGACACCTCATTTTACTTC.

Written as DNA, the CDR3 is TGCGCCAGCGGAAGGACTAGCGGGGTCAGGCCCCCCGGGGAGCTGTTTTTT. It translates to CASGRTSGVRPPGELFF. This chain joins TRBV5-1 and TRBJ2-2; TRBD2 matches 12 bases. Trimming cost V 7 bases and J 6 bases; bases outside gene matches: 13. CDR1 and CDR2 from the germline V gene are SGHRS and YFSETQ. This CDR3 contains 17 residues.

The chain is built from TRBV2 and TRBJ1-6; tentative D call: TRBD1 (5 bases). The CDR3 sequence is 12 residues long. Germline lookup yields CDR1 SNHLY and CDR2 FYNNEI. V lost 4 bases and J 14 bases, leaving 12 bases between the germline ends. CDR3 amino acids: CASSGGGVALHF. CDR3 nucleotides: TGTGCCAGCAGTGGGGGCGGGGTGGCCCTCCACTTT.

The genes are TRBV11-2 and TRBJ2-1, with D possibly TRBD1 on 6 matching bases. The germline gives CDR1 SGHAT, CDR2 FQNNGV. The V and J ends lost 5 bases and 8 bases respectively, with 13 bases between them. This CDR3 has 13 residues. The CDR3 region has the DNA TGTGCCAGCAGCATCAACAGGGTCGATGAGCAGTTCTTC. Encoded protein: CASSINRVDEQFF.

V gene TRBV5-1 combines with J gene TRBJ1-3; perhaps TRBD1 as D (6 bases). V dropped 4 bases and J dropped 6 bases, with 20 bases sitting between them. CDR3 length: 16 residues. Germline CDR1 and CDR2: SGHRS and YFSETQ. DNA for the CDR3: TGCGCCAGCAGCAGAGAAGGGGGGAAGGGTGCAAACACCATATATTTT. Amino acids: CASSREGGKGANTIYF.

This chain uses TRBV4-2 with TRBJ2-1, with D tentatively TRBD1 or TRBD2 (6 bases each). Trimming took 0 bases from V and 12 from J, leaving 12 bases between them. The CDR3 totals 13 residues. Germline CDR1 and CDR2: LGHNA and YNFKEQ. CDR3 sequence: CASSQDVGGRQFF. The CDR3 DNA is TGTGCCAGCAGCCAAGACGTAGGGGGGCGGCAGTTCTTC.

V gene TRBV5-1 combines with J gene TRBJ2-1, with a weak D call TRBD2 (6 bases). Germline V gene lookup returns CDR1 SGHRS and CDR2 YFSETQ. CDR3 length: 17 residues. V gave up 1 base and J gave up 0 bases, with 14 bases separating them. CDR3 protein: CASSLISGPSSYNEQFF. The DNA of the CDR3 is TGCGCCAGCAGCTTGATTAGCGGCCCGAGCTCCTACAATGAGCAGTTCTTC.

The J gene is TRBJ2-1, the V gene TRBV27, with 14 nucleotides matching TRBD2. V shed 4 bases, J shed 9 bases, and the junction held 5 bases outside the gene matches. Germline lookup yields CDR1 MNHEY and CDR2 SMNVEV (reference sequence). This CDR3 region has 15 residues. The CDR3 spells CASSYRGTSGSEQFF. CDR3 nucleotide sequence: TGTGCCAGCAGTTATAGGGGGACTAGCGGGAGTGAGCAGTTCTTC.

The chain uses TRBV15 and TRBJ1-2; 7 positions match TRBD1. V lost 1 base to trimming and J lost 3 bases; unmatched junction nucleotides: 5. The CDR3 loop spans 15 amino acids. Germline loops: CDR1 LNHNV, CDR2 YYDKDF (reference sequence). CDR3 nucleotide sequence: TGTGCCACCAGCAGAGTACGACAGGGACACTATGGCTACACCTTC. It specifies CATSRVRQGHYGYTF.

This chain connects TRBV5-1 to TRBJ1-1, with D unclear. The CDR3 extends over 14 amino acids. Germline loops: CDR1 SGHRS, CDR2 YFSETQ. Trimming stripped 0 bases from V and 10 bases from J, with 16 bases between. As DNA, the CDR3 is TGCGCCAGCAGCTTGGAGACACCCTCCAGAGGAGCTTTCTTT. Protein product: CASSLETPSRGAFF.

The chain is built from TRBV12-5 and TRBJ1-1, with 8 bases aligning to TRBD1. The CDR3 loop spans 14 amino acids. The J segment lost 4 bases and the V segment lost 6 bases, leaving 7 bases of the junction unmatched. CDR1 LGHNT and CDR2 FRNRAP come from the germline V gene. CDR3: CASGPGQGSTEAFF. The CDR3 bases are TGTGCTAGTGGACCAGGACAGGGAAGCACTGAAGCTTTCTTT.